This T cell receptor beta chain was sequenced during a study of blood T cell repertoires in COVID-19. TCRdb keeps only in-frame clones here, not all; method: immunoSEQ multiplex PCR. The data hold 330,000 or so clones, with roughly 89% observed a single time. The CDR3 extends over 13 amino acids. With 1 base removed from V and 4 bases from J, the gap between germline ends came to 8 bases. In germline, CDR1 is SNHLY, CDR2 FYNNEI. The TCR was taken from a man aged 25 to 40 with COVID-19, enrolled during active disease. The V call is TRBV2, the J call TRBJ2-7; D ambiguous. Sequencing was carried out using peripheral blood. The CDR3 sequence: CASSEGAVYEQYF. The CDR3, as DNA: TGTGCCAGCAGTGAAGGGGCAGTATACGAGCAGTACTTC.